The 6 T cell receptor beta chains in this list originate from one sample, sequenced in a study of T-cell reconstitution after alpha-beta-depleted transplantation in children. TCRbeta library construction was performed incorporating unique molecular identifiers. TCRdb reprocessed the PCR reads with MiXCR, giving one entry per CDR3 protein. The sample includes some 440,000 distinct CDR3 sequences, 15% to 20% of them seen just once. The specimen comprised PBMCs, mostly from graft donor cells, sampled 360 days after TCRalphabeta/CD19-depleted stem cell transplant. The receptors originated from a boy under two years old who had a stem cell transplant for Wiskott-Aldrich syndrome, so the T cells may come from the graft donor.

The gene calls are TRBV7-9 and TRBJ2-2, with D possibly being TRBD1 (5 bases). Trimming stripped 2 bases from V and 4 bases from J, with 8 bases between. There are 14 residues in the CDR3. Looked up from germline, CDR1 is SEHNR and CDR2 is FQNEAQ (reference sequence). Here the CDR3 DNA reads TGTGCCAGCAGCTTACACAGGTCCACCGGGGAGCTGTTTTTT. This translates into CASSLHRSTGELFF. Complete variable domain (other parts from reference TRBV7-9 and TRBJ2-2): DTGVSQNPRHKITKRGQNVTFRCDPISEHNRLYWYRQTLGQGPEFLTYFQNEAQLEKSRLLSDRFSAERPKGSFSTLEIQRTEQGDSAMYLCASSLHRSTGELFFGEGSRLTVL.

This clonotype was recorded only once. This sequence joins TRBV7-2 and TRBJ2-7, with D possibly being TRBD1 (5 bases). The germline V and J ends were trimmed by 5 bases and 5 bases, with 16 bases remaining between them. CDR1 and CDR2 from the germline V gene are SGHTA and FQGNSA. The CDR3 consists of 14 residues. The CDR3 DNA sequence: TGTGCCAGCAGCCGCGCCCAGGGAAGCCACGAGCAGTACTTC. This gives the protein CASSRAQGSHEQYF.

The CDR3 nucleotides read TGTGCCAGCAGCTCTTATCCGACAACCTTAGCCAAAAACATTCAGTACTTC. Its protein product is CASSSYPTTLAKNIQYF. This chain uses TRBV11-2 with TRBJ2-4, with D unclear. The CDR3 contains 17 residues. Trimming removed 4 bases at V and 0 bases at J, with 16 bases between. In germline, CDR1 is SGHAT, CDR2 FQNNGV.

In this sample, this clonotype turned up many times. This chain uses TRBV20-1 with TRBJ1-2, with 7 bases matching TRBD1. This CDR3 contains 14 residues. CDR1 is DFQATT and CDR2 is SNEGSKA in the germline V gene (reference sequence). With 2 bases clipped from V and 4 bases from J, the junction kept 7 bases outside the gene matches. Written as DNA, the CDR3 is TGCAGTGCTAGAACTCGGACAGGATCCTATGGCTACACCTTC. This gives the protein CSARTRTGSYGYTF.

The CDR3 nucleotides read TGTGCCAGCTCACCACCGGCGATTGGCAATGAGCAGTTCTTC. Translated, it gives CASSPPAIGNEQFF. This chain uses TRBV18 with TRBJ2-1, with no clear D. The CDR3 contains 14 residues. The germline gives CDR1 KGHSH, CDR2 LQKENI. V lost 0 bases and J lost 6, with 9 bases in between. The entire variable domain, with the rest obtained from reference TRBV18 and TRBJ2-1, is as follows: NAGVMQNPRHLVRRRGQEARLRCSPMKGHSHVYWYRQLPEEGLKFMVYLQKENIIDESGMPKERFSAEFPKEGPSILRIQQVVRGDSAAYFCASSPPAIGNEQFFGPGTRLTVL.

This clonotype was observed a few times. The chain recombines TRBV7-2 with TRBJ2-1, with D unresolved. The CDR3 extends over 11 amino acids. Germline V gene data show CDR1 as SGHTA and CDR2 as FQGNSA. Between the trimmed V and J ends, which lost 2 bases and 10 bases, there was a span of 6 bases. The CDR3 region has the DNA TGTGCCAGCAGCTTATCCCCCGAGCAGTTCTTC. This codes for CASSLSPEQFF. Using reference TRBV7-2 and TRBJ2-1 for the parts outside the CDR3, the full variable domain is GAGVSQSPSNKVTEKGKDVELRCDPISGHTALYWYRQSLGQGLEFLIYFQGNSAPDKSGLPSDRFSAERTGGSVSTLTIQRTQQEDSAVYLCASSLSPEQFFGPGTRLTVL.